The clone carrying this TCR beta chain was detected many times. Antigen: not known. This specimen comes from a study of T cell repertoires in cytomegalovirus infection. A single record per CDR3 protein comes from TCRdb applying MiXCR to the reads. The table lists about 740,000 distinct CDR3 sequences, 35% to 45% of them singletons, with 2.8% in the top ten. General study results and limits: The ex vivo response showed dominance by HLA-C-restricted CMV-specific TCR beta clonotypes.

Germline lookup yields CDR1 SGHTA and CDR2 FQGNSA. The CDR3 has 13 amino acids. Trimming removed 1 base at V and 7 bases at J, with 8 bases between. Specimen: PBMCs. This sequence joins TRBV7-2 and TRBJ2-4; D possibly corresponds to TRBD1 (6 bases). This TCR derives from a human donor in good health (CMV status not recorded). Some clones in this sample may be carry-over from other donors' samples. CDR3 region: CASSLVQGNIQYF. Written as DNA, the CDR3 is TGTGCCAGCAGCTTAGTTCAGGGGAACATTCAGTACTTC.